Listed here are 13 T cell receptor beta chains from one sample, sequenced in a study of beta chain features in type 1 diabetes. For these receptors, no antigen is known. Findings of the study overall: For Type 1 diabetes patients, all four CD4+ subsets carried TCRB CDR3s that were moderately but significantly shorter.

TCRB transcripts that were expressed got sequenced, as all of the isolated RNA had been reverse transcribed. Assay used: immunoSEQ multiplex PCR; TCRdb lists only in-frame clones, some missing. The table has hundreds of thousands of clones, 13% seen once. Specimen: naive CD4+ T cells from blood. These receptors were taken from a man in his late teens or twenties with type 1 diabetes.

This clone was found a few times. The chain recombines TRBV5-1 with TRBJ2-1; TRBD1 matches 8 bases. V dropped 7 bases and J dropped 4; count of bases not matched to a gene: 10. This CDR3 spans 15 amino acids. Germline values: CDR1 SGHRS, CDR2 YFSETQ. Here the CDR3 DNA reads TGCGCCAGCTGGGCGACCGGGACAGGATACAATGAGCAGTTCTTC. The encoded protein is CASWATGTGYNEQFF.

The chain has TRBV4-1 and TRBJ1-5, with D possibly matching TRBD1 (5 bases). The CDR3 loop spans 15 amino acids. CDR1 MGHRA and CDR2 YSYEKL come from the germline V gene. The V end lost 4 bases, the J end lost 5 bases, and 15 bases lay between the germline ends. The CDR3 DNA reads TGCGCCAGCAGCCTCGACGGGGCGTCTCATCAGCCCCAGCATTTT. Its protein product is CASSLDGASHQPQHF.

This clone was seen a handful of times. This chain links TRBV13 with TRBJ1-1; D uncertain. This CDR3 region has 12 residues. The V end lost 5 bases, the J end lost 8 bases, and 12 bases lay between the germline ends. CDR1 PRHDT and CDR2 FYEKMQ come from the germline V gene (reference sequence). The CDR3 sequence is CASSRGVAEAFF. For the CDR3, the DNA is TGTGCCAGCAGCCGAGGCGTGGCCGAAGCTTTCTTT.

The V call is TRBV4-1, the J call TRBJ1-5; TRBD1 might be the D (6 bases). Trimming removed 0 bases at V and 2 bases at J, with 14 bases between. The V gene's germline CDR1 is MGHRA and CDR2 YSYEKL. This CDR3 comprises 17 residues. CDR3 loop: CASSQDKGVKGNQPQHF. CDR3 bases: TGCGCCAGCAGCCAAGATAAGGGGGTGAAGGGCAATCAGCCCCAGCATTTT.

This clone appeared a few times. The chain carries TRBV23-1 and TRBJ2-1, with no clear D. TRBV23-1 is classed as an ORF, of uncertain function. The CDR3 contains 18 residues. V lost 2 bases and J lost 7, with 24 bases in between. CDR3 loop: CASSQVPPGRQRRNEQFF. CDR3 in DNA: TGCGCCAGCAGTCAAGTCCCCCCCGGGCGGCAGAGGAGAAATGAGCAGTTCTTC.

This clone was detected only a few times. The chain uses TRBV18 and TRBJ2-5, with D uncertain. This CDR3 has 14 residues. The germline V gene encodes CDR1 KGHSH and CDR2 LQKENI. V lost 4 bases, J lost 5 bases, and 14 bases lay in between. CDR3 protein: CASSHPNRLETQYF. The CDR3 nucleotides are TGTGCCAGCTCACATCCCAACCGATTGGAGACCCAGTACTTC.

This clone was detected once. This specimen includes other DNA sequences encoding the same CDR3. This chain uses TRBV9 with TRBJ2-1; 14 bases are shared with TRBD2. After removal of 5 bases from V and 7 bases from J, the junction contained 5 bases not matched to a gene. The CDR3 is 15 residues long. The V gene's germline CDR1 is SGDLS and CDR2 YYNGEE. The CDR3 is CASSAGTSGGNEQFF. DNA for the CDR3: TGTGCCAGCAGTGCCGGGACTAGCGGGGGAAATGAGCAGTTCTTC. The complete variable domain, with remaining parts taken from reference TRBV9 and TRBJ2-1, reads DSGVTQTPKHLITATGQRVTLRCSPRSGDLSVYWYQQSLDQGLQFLIQYYNGEERAKGNILERFSAQQFPDLHSELNLSSLELGDSALYFCASSAGTSGGNEQFFGPGTRLTVL.

The V and J genes are TRBV14 and TRBJ2-1; no firm D call. Trimming removed 2 bases at V and 2 bases at J, with 10 bases between. CDR1 SGHDN and CDR2 FVKESK come from the germline V gene. The CDR3 is made up of 15 amino acids. As DNA, the CDR3 is TGTGCCAGCAGCCAATTAGTTTATCCCTACAATGAGCAGTTCTTC. It specifies CASSQLVYPYNEQFF. The full variable domain, rest sourced from reference TRBV14 and TRBJ2-1, is EAGVTQFPSHSVIEKGQTVTLRCDPISGHDNLYWYRRVMGKEIKFLLHFVKESKQDESGMPNNRFLAERTGGTYSTLKVQPAELEDSGVYFCASSQLVYPYNEQFFGPGTRLTVL.

This clone was found a few times. The CDR3: CASSPVTGSSYNEQFF. CDR3 DNA: TGTGCCAGCTCACCTGTAACAGGCAGCTCCTACAATGAGCAGTTCTTC. The V gene is TRBV18, the J gene TRBJ2-1; D is possibly TRBD1 (5 bases). Germline loops: CDR1 KGHSH, CDR2 LQKENI. There are 16 residues in the CDR3. Trimming cost V 3 bases and J 0 bases, with 12 bases left between them.

The chain has TRBV29-1 and TRBJ1-1; D is unclear. In germline, CDR1 is SQVTM, CDR2 ANQGSEA. The CDR3 consists of 12 residues. Trimming left V 4 bases short and J 0 bases short, with 6 bases between. CDR3 nucleotide sequence: TGCAGCGTTGTAAGGGTGAACACTGAAGCTTTCTTT. Translation gives CSVVRVNTEAFF.

V is TRBV10-3 and J is TRBJ2-5; D is undetermined. Germline-derived CDR1 and CDR2 are ENHRY and SYGVKD. V was cut by 3 bases and J by 4 bases, with 12 bases left in between. There are 14 residues in the CDR3. CDR3 nucleotide sequence: TGTGCCATCAGTGACCCCGGACCTGGAGAGACCCAGTACTTC. Translating it yields CAISDPGPGETQYF.

Only a few counts were recorded for this clone. The chain uses TRBV4-1 and TRBJ1-1; D not resolved. Germline-derived CDR1 and CDR2 are MGHRA and YSYEKL. This CDR3 has 14 amino acids. Trimming removed 0 bases from V and 2 bases from J, with 7 bases in between. The CDR3 coding sequence is TGCGCCAGCAGCCAAGAACAGTTAAACACTGAAGCTTTCTTT. Translation gives CASSQEQLNTEAFF.

This clone showed up just a few times. The sample carries other DNA sequences with the same CDR3. This rearrangement joins TRBV7-2 to TRBJ2-1, with 8 bases lining up with TRBD2. The germline V gene encodes CDR1 SGHTA and CDR2 FQGNSA. Trimming took 5 bases from V and 4 from J; bases not matched to a gene: 4. The CDR3 has 14 amino acids. This chain's CDR3 is CASSLSGAYNEQFF. DNA for the CDR3: TGTGCCAGCAGCCTTAGCGGGGCATACAATGAGCAGTTCTTC.